This note documents a single T cell receptor (beta chain) sequence. Sequenced by immunoSEQ multiplex PCR; TCRdb stores in-frame clones only, minus some. The sample records around 65,000 clones, 80% to 95% being singletons. Looked up from germline, CDR1 is SGHKS and CDR2 is YYEKEE (reference sequence). With 0 bases removed from V and 10 bases from J, the gap between germline ends came to 11 bases. The CDR3 covers 13 residues. These data originate in a study of cytomegalovirus exposure and HLA in healthy donors. This clonotype was sampled from a man between 18 and 35 years old in good health and CMV-seropositive. The rearrangement joins TRBV5-5 to TRBJ1-5; D is uncertain. Specimen: PBMCs. CDR3 region: CASSLELRVPQHF. The CDR3 DNA reads as TGTGCCAGCAGCTTGGAACTACGGGTACCCCAGCATTTT. The entire variable domain, with the rest obtained from reference TRBV5-5 and TRBJ1-5, is as follows: DAGVTQSPTHLIKTRGQQVTLRCSPISGHKSVSWYQQVLGQGPQFIFQYYEKEERGRGNFPDRFSARQFPNYSSELNVNALLLGDSALYLCASSLELRVPQHFGDGTRLSIL.